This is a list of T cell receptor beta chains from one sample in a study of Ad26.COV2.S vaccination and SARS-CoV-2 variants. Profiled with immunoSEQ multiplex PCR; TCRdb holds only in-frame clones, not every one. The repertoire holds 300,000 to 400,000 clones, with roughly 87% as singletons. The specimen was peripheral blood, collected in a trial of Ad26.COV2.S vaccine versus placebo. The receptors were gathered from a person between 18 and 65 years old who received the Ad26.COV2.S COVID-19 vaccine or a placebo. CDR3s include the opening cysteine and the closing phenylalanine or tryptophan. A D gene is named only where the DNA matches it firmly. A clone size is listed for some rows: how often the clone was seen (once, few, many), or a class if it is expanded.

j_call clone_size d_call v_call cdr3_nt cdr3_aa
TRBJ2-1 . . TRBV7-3 TGTGCCAGCAGCCCCCACATCCTAGCGAGCTCCTACAATGAGCAGTTCTTC CASSPHILASSYNEQFF
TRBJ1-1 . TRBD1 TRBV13 TGTGCCAGCAGCGTACGGACAGGGGGCGGCACTGAAGCTTTCTTT CASSVRTGGGTEAFF
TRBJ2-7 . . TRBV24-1 TGTGCCACCAGTGATACCCGACAGAGGGACTACGAGCAGTACTTC CATSDTRQRDYEQYF
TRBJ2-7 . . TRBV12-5 TGTGCTAGTGGTTCGTTCCAAAGCTACGAGCAGTACTTC CASGSFQSYEQYF
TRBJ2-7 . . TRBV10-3 TGTGCCATCAGTGAGTCATGGGACGACGAGCAGTACTTC CAISESWDDEQYF
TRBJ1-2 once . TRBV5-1 TGCGCCAGCAGCGCGGACGTCTATGGCTACACCTTC CASSADVYGYTF
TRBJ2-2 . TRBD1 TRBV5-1 TGCGCCAGCAGCGAGGACAGGGCGGGACCCGGGGAGCTGTTTTTT CASSEDRAGPGELFF
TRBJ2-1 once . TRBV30 TGTGCCTCGGAGTGGGTCGCCTACAATGAGCAGTTCTTC CASEWVAYNEQFF
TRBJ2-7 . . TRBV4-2 TGTGCCAGCAGCCCCAACCCCGGGGGCGCGGAGGGGCAGTACTTC CASSPNPGGAEGQYF
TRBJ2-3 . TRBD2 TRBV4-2 TGTGCCAGCAGCCAAGAGGGCGCGGGGGGGCAGTATTTT CASSQEGAGGQYF
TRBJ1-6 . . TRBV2 TGTGCCAGCACCCAGGACACCCGCTCCTATAATTCACCCCTCCACTTT CASTQDTRSYNSPLHF
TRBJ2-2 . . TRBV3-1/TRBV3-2 TGTGCCAGCAGCCCCTCTGTCTCTGTCCGGGTCCTCGGGGAGCTGTTTTTT CASSPSVSVRVLGELFF
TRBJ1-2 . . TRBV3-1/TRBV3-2 TGTGCCAGCAGCTCAATACCAGGGGCTCATGGCTACACCTTC CASSSIPGAHGYTF
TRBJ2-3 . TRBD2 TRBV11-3 TGTGCCAGCAGCTTAGAAGCGGGGGGGCGTTCAGATACGCAGTATTTT CASSLEAGGRSDTQYF
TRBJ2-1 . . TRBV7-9 TGTGCCAGCAGCTTCCGCCCTTCCTTAAGCTCCTACAATGAGCAGTTCTTC CASSFRPSLSSYNEQFF
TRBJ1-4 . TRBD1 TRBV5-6 TGTGCCAGCACCTTAACAGGGGTTAGCAGTGAAAAACTGTTTTTT CASTLTGVSSEKLFF
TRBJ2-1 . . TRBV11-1 TGTGCCAGCACCGGCCAGCGTGTAGCCAATGAGCAGTTCTTC CASTGQRVANEQFF
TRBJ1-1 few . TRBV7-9 TGTGCCAGCAGCCCCCCCAACAGGAACACTGAAGCTTTCTTT CASSPPNRNTEAFF
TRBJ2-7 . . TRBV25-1 TGTGCCAGCAGTGAATCAGTTTTCCCCTACGAGCAGTACTTC CASSESVFPYEQYF
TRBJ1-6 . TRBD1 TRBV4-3 TGCGCCAGCAGCCAGACAGGGAGGATTGATTCACCCCTCCACTTT CASSQTGRIDSPLHF
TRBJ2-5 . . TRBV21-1 TGTGCCAGCAGCAAAGTGCAGGGTCGAGAGACCCAGTACTTC CASSKVQGRETQYF
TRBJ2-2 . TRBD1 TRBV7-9 TGTGCCAGCAGCTCTAGACAGGGGGCTGGCACCGGGGAGCTGTTTTTT CASSSRQGAGTGELFF
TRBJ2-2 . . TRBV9 TGTGCCAGCAGCGTACGGGGCTGGGAATCGAACACCGGGGAGCTGTTTTTT CASSVRGWESNTGELFF
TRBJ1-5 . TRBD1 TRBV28 TGTGCCAGCAGTTCCCGACAGGGTGGGAGCAATCAGCCCCAGCATTTT CASSSRQGGSNQPQHF
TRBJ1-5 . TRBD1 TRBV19 TGTGCCAGTAGTACTGACAGGGCCGTGACCTTTAGCAATCAGCCCCAGCATTTT CASSTDRAVTFSNQPQHF
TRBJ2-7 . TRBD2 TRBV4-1 TGCGCCAGCAGCCCCGGGACTAGCGGGGGCTCGCTCTCCTACGAGCAGTACTTC CASSPGTSGGSLSYEQYF
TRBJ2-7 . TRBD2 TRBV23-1 TGCGCCAGCAGTCAATCAGGACTAGCGGGGGTGCCTTGGAACGAGCAGTACTTC CASSQSGLAGVPWNEQYF
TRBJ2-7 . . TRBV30 TGTGCCTGGAGTGACAGGGACTACGAGCAGTACTTC CAWSDRDYEQYF
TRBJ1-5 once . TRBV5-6 TGTGCCAGCAGCTTTTTGGACCAGCCCCAGCATTTT CASSFLDQPQHF